This passage covers 24 T cell receptor beta chains from one sample sequenced in a study of blood T cell repertoires in COVID-19 (dated by TCRdb to the early 2020s). Libraries were prepared through the immunoSEQ multiplex PCR assay. TCRdb mirrors the immuneACCESS table, restricted to in-frame sequences. Some clones are absent from its copies; in checked studies, under half trace to an unresolved V gene, and the reason for the others is unknown. The sample contains some 160,000 clones, approximately 80% of them found a single time. Of the sample, roughly 3.5% is held by the ten largest clones. Source material: PBMCs or T cells enriched from blood (not recorded which). The receptors were sampled from a woman aged 55-75 years who had recovered from COVID-19.

This sequence joins TRBV6-5 and TRBJ1-5; tentatively, D is TRBD1 (6 bases). CDR1 MNHEY and CDR2 SVGAGI come from the germline V gene. Between the trimmed V and J ends, which lost 4 bases and 7 bases, there was a span of 14 bases. CDR3 length equals 14 residues. The CDR3 DNA reads as TGTGCCAGCAGTTTCGGAACAGGGAAACAGCCCCAGCATTTT. As protein: CASSFGTGKQPQHF.

The CDR3: CASIRLPGTDSTDTQYF. The CDR3 bases are TGTGCCAGCATCCGTCTCCCCGGGACTGATAGCACAGATACGCAGTATTTT. The chain recombines TRBV2 with TRBJ2-3, with a weak D call TRBD2 (6 bases). The ends were cut back, 7 bases at V and 0 bases at J, with 20 bases in the middle. The germline V gene has CDR1 SNHLY and CDR2 FYNNEI. The length of the CDR3 is 17 residues.

The genes are TRBV12-5 and TRBJ1-5; 8 bases fit TRBD1. The CDR3 extends over 17 amino acids. The germline V gene encodes CDR1 LGHNT and CDR2 FRNRAP. The J segment lost 0 bases and the V segment lost 4 bases, leaving 8 bases of the junction unmatched. This chain's CDR3 is CASGSTDRDYSNQPQHF. CDR3 in DNA: TGTGCTAGTGGTTCGACGGACAGGGATTATAGCAATCAGCCCCAGCATTTT.

This clone has just a few counts. The rearrangement uses TRBV2 and TRBJ1-4; TRBD1 agrees at 9 bases. Germline CDR1 reads SNHLY; CDR2 reads FYNNEI. V was pared by 5 bases and J by 5 bases, with 12 bases of the junction left unmatched. CDR3 size: 17 residues. The CDR3: CASSNLNRGRSNEKLFF. CDR3 bases: TGTGCCAGCAGTAACCTAAACAGGGGGCGGTCAAATGAAAAACTGTTTTTT.

The J gene is TRBJ2-3, the V gene TRBV29-1; D is perhaps TRBD1 (6 bases). CDR3 length: 14 residues. Trimming left V 3 bases short and J 3 bases short, with 13 bases between. Germline values: CDR1 SQVTM, CDR2 ANQGSEA. The CDR3 reads CSVEGAGVTDTQYF. In DNA, the CDR3 is TGCAGCGTTGAGGGGGCTGGGGTGACAGATACGCAGTATTTT.

The chain employs TRBV12-5 and TRBJ2-1; D might be TRBD2 (5 bases). Germline V CDR1 and CDR2: LGHNT, FRNRAP. V was shortened by 6 bases and J by 8 bases, with 17 bases between the two germline ends. The CDR3 sequence is 14 residues long. The CDR3 sequence: CASGDFPGLDEQFF. As DNA, the CDR3 is TGTGCTAGTGGGGACTTCCCGGGGTTGGATGAGCAGTTCTTC.

The V call is TRBV5-1, the J call TRBJ2-5; D possibly corresponds to TRBD2 (6 bases). The CDR3 is 18 amino acids. V shed 1 base and J shed 2 bases, with 21 bases lying between them. Germline V gives CDR1 SGHRS, CDR2 YFSETQ. The chain's CDR3 is CASSLPRDGGTSQETQYF. The DNA of the CDR3 is TGCGCCAGCAGCTTGCCCCGTGATGGGGGGACTTCGCAAGAGACCCAGTACTTC. The whole variable domain, remainder taken from reference TRBV5-1 and TRBJ2-5, is KAGVTQTPRYLIKTRGQQVTLSCSPISGHRSVSWYQQTPGQGLQFLFEYFSETQRNKGNFPGRFSGRQFSNSRSEMNVSTLELGDSALYLCASSLPRDGGTSQETQYFGPGTRLLVL.

CDR3 region: CASKIYRDYNSPLHF. In DNA form, the CDR3 reads TGTGCCAGCAAAATATACCGGGACTATAATTCACCCCTCCACTTT. The chain carries TRBV6-5 and TRBJ1-6; D ambiguous. V was clipped by 7 bases and J by 3 bases, with 13 bases between them. Germline V lookup: CDR1 MNHEY, CDR2 SVGAGI. This CDR3 has 15 residues.

This clone appeared once. This chain uses TRBV7-8 with TRBJ1-2, with 7 bases fitting TRBD1. Trimming removed 6 bases from V and 4 bases from J; junction bases left unmatched: 8. CDR1 and CDR2 from the germline V gene are SGHVS and FQNEAQ. The CDR3 spans 14 residues. CDR3 sequence: CASSLQGQPYGYTF. CDR3 in DNA: TGTGCCAGCAGTCTACAGGGGCAACCCTATGGCTACACCTTC.

The V and J genes are TRBV11-3 and TRBJ2-1, with 14 bases matching TRBD2. The CDR3 runs to 16 residues. Per the germline V gene, CDR1 is SGHNT and CDR2 is YENEEA. With V trimmed by 5 bases and J by 8 bases, 8 bases remained unmatched. DNA of the CDR3: TGTGCCAGCAGCAGGGCCGGGACTAGCGGGGGCCATGAGCAGTTCTTC. Its translation is CASSRAGTSGGHEQFF.

V gene TRBV10-1 combines with J gene TRBJ2-4, with D maybe TRBD1 (6 bases). Trimming took 5 bases from V and 0 from J, leaving 11 bases between them. The germline V gene encodes CDR1 WNHNN and CDR2 SYGVQD (reference sequence). CDR3 length equals 15 residues. CDR3 sequence reads: CASSRDTKAKNIQYF. In DNA form, the CDR3 reads TGCGCCAGCAGTCGGGACACCAAAGCCAAAAACATTCAGTACTTC.

This chain connects TRBV3-1 (or the pseudogene TRBV3-2) to TRBJ2-2, with D perhaps TRBD2 (7 bases). Trimming removed 4 bases at V and 4 bases at J, with 16 bases between. This CDR3 is 16 amino acids long. Germline values: CDR1 LGHDT, CDR2 YNNKEL (reference sequence). The CDR3 loop reads CASSLRPGGLTGELFF. The CDR3 DNA is TGTGCCAGCAGCCTACGTCCCGGGGGGCTCACCGGGGAGCTGTTTTTT.

The chain links TRBV9 to TRBJ2-3; no reliable D call. The CDR3 has 12 residues. The germline V gene encodes CDR1 SGDLS and CDR2 YYNGEE. V dropped 0 bases and J dropped 9 bases, with 8 bases sitting between them. This chain's CDR3 is CASSVAGATQYF. The CDR3 DNA follows: TGTGCCAGCAGCGTAGCCGGAGCAACGCAGTATTTT.

V is TRBV5-1 and J is TRBJ2-3; possible D gene TRBD2, 6 bases. The CDR3 extends over 14 amino acids. Between the trimmed V and J ends, which lost 4 bases and 2 bases, there was a span of 11 bases. Per the germline V gene, CDR1 is SGHRS and CDR2 is YFSETQ. CDR3 residues: CASSREPDTDTQYF. Written as DNA, the CDR3 is TGCGCCAGCAGCCGGGAGCCCGACACAGATACGCAGTATTTT.

This sequence joins TRBV6-1 and TRBJ2-3, with 8 nucleotides matching TRBD2. The V gene's germline CDR1 is MNHNS and CDR2 SASEGT. The trim removed 4 bases at V and 2 bases at J, leaving 8 bases unmatched. The CDR3 length is 16 residues. CDR3: CASSGIRGGSTDTQYF. CDR3 in DNA: TGTGCCAGCAGTGGAATACGGGGGGGCTCCACAGATACGCAGTATTTT.

The chain recombines TRBV11-2 with TRBJ1-5; 8 positions agree with TRBD1. The ends lost 1 base at V and 6 bases at J; junction bases unmatched: 2. Germline V gene sequence: CDR1 SGHAT, CDR2 FQNNGV. The CDR3 is made up of 14 amino acids. The CDR3: CASSLATGVQPQHF. DNA of the CDR3: TGTGCCAGCAGCTTAGCGACAGGGGTTCAGCCCCAGCATTTT.

This chain links TRBV15 with TRBJ1-1; the match to TRBD1 covers 10 bases. This CDR3 has 15 amino acids. Trimming took 4 bases from V and 0 from J; bases not matched to a gene: 2. Germline V gene sequence: CDR1 LNHNV, CDR2 YYDKDF (reference sequence). CDR3 residues: CATSKDRGVNTEAFF. The CDR3 DNA reads as TGTGCCACCAGCAAGGACAGGGGGGTGAACACTGAAGCTTTCTTT. Variable domain in full (rest from reference TRBV15 and TRBJ1-1): DAMVIQNPRYQVTQFGKPVTLSCSQTLNHNVMYWYQQKSSQAPKLLFHYYDKDFNNEADTPDNFQSRRPNTSFCFLDIRSPGLGDTAMYLCATSKDRGVNTEAFFGQGTRLTVV.

This clone was counted a single time. This sequence joins TRBV2 and TRBJ2-7; perhaps TRBD2 as D (6 bases). The CDR3 loop spans 14 amino acids. V lost 2 bases to trimming and J lost 3 bases, with 11 bases between them. Germline V gene data show CDR1 as SNHLY and CDR2 as FYNNEI. The CDR3 DNA sequence: TGTGCCAGCAGTGAATGGACTACGCACTACGAGCAGTACTTC. Its translation: CASSEWTTHYEQYF.

There are a few counts of this clone. The V gene is TRBV4-2, the J gene TRBJ1-5; no clear D. With 0 bases removed from V and 6 bases from J, the gap between germline ends came to 9 bases. There are 14 residues in the CDR3. Germline V gives CDR1 LGHNA, CDR2 YNFKEQ. The CDR3 DNA sequence: TGTGCCAGCAGCCAAGAAAATTTAGTTCAGCCCCAGCATTTT. Amino acid sequence: CASSQENLVQPQHF.

The chain links TRBV4-1 to TRBJ2-5; 8 positions match TRBD1. The CDR3 length is 14 residues. Germline CDR1 MGHRA, CDR2 YSYEKL. Germline trimming cut 2 bases from V and 4 bases from J; bases unmatched to any gene: 3. CDR3: CASSQFQGAETQYF. The CDR3 nucleotides read TGCGCCAGCAGCCAATTTCAGGGGGCAGAGACCCAGTACTTC.

The chain carries TRBV29-1 and TRBJ2-3, with 7 bases matching TRBD2. Trimming removed 3 bases from V and 3 bases from J; junction bases left unmatched: 0. The CDR3 spans 12 residues. Per germline, CDR1 SQVTM and CDR2 ANQGSEA. CDR3 region: CSVDGGTDTQYF. For the CDR3, the DNA is TGCAGCGTTGACGGGGGGACAGATACGCAGTATTTT.

This clone has just a few counts. This chain joins TRBV5-1 and TRBJ1-1, with 11 nucleotides matching TRBD1. The CDR3 loop spans 18 amino acids. Germline V gene data show CDR1 as SGHRS and CDR2 as YFSETQ. Unmatched junction bases numbered 11, after V lost 4 bases and J lost 0 bases. CDR3 protein: CASSQLIWDRGMNTEAFF. For the CDR3, the DNA is TGCGCCAGCAGCCAACTAATATGGGACAGGGGGATGAACACTGAAGCTTTCTTT.

This sequence joins TRBV2 and TRBJ1-5; D possibly corresponds to TRBD1 (5 bases). The V gene lost 3 bases and the J gene lost 7 bases, with 13 bases spanning the gap. Germline V CDR1 and CDR2: SNHLY, FYNNEI. The CDR3 is 14 amino acids. The CDR3 DNA reads as TGTGCCAGCAGTGAGACAGACGCCAGGCAGCCCCAGCATTTT. It specifies CASSETDARQPQHF.

In this sample, this clone turned up a few times. V and J are TRBV10-3 and TRBJ2-5, with no clear D. Deletions cut 6 bases from V and 1 base from J, with 15 bases between. CDR3 length: 15 amino acids. In germline, CDR1 is ENHRY, CDR2 SYGVKD. In DNA form, the CDR3 reads TGTGCCATCAGCCCACATCAGTGGTCCCAAGAGACCCAGTACTTC. Its protein is CAISPHQWSQETQYF.